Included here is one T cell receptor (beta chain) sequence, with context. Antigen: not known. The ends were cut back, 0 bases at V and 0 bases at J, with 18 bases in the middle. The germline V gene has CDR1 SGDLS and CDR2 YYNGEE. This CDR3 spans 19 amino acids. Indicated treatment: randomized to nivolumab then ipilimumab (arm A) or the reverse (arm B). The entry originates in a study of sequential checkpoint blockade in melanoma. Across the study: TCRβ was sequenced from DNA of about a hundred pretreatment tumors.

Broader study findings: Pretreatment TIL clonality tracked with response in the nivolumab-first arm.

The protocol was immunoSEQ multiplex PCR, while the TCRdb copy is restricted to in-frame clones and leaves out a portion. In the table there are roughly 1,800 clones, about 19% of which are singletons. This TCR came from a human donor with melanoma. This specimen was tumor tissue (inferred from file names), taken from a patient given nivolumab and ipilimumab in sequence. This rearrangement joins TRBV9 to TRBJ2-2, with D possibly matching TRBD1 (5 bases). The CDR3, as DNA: TGTGCCAGCAGCGTAGGGGATCTGGGGCTGACCACGAACACCGGGGAGCTGTTTTTT. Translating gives CASSVGDLGLTTNTGELFF.